This T cell receptor beta chain is from a study of cytomegalovirus exposure and HLA in healthy donors. The table lists this clone with a few counts. The sample carries other DNA sequences with the same CDR3. The PCR used 60 Vbeta and 13 Jbeta primers. Sequencing was performed with immunoSEQ multiplex PCR; in TCRdb, only in-frame clones are kept and a portion is missing. The sample yields 120,000 to 150,000 clones, around 77% seen once. CDR1 is MNHEY, CDR2 SMNVEV, per germline (reference sequence). The CDR3 contains 14 residues. Losses at the gene ends were 5 bases for V and 2 bases for J; bases not matched to a gene: 3.

The chain is built from TRBV27 and TRBJ1-3, with 7 positions matching TRBD1. The sequence came from a woman between 35 and 50 years old in good health and CMV-seropositive. Sequences were obtained from PBMCs. The CDR3 DNA is TGTGCCAGCAGTCCGGACAGGCCTGGAAACACCATATATTTT. This translates into CASSPDRPGNTIYF.